These 30 T cell receptor beta chains were sequenced from one sample in a study of control samples from healthy donors and cancer patients. Clones were read by immunoSEQ multiplex PCR, and TCRdb kept only the in-frame ones, dropping some. The sample includes fewer than 200,000 clones, less than 95% of them seen just once. Sequenced sample: PBMCs. These receptors were obtained from a man aged 60 to 75 with colorectal cancer.

The V call is TRBV5-1, the J call TRBJ1-1; 7 bases are shared with TRBD1. Germline V gene sequence: CDR1 SGHRS, CDR2 YFSETQ. J gave up 1 base and V 4 bases, and 4 bases lay outside the gene matches. This CDR3 comprises 14 residues. This CDR3 is CASSPGTANTEAFF. CDR3 DNA: TGCGCCAGCAGCCCCGGGACAGCGAACACTGAAGCTTTCTTT.

This sequence joins TRBV3-1 (or the pseudogene TRBV3-2) and TRBJ2-5; 9 positions agree with TRBD2. CDR1 and CDR2 from the germline V gene are LGHDT and YNNKEL (reference sequence). V lost 1 base and J lost 2; bases outside the gene matches: 14. CDR3 size: 19 residues. Here the CDR3 DNA reads TGTGCCAGCAGCCAAGGGAGCGGACTAGCGACTCTTGTACAAGAGACCCAGTACTTC. Its translation is CASSQGSGLATLVQETQYF.

The gene calls are TRBV19 and TRBJ1-1; D uncertain. From germline, CDR1 is LNHDA and CDR2 SQIVND (reference sequence). The CDR3 runs 12 residues. Trimming took 7 bases from V and 5 from J, leaving 11 bases between them. The CDR3 nucleotides read TGTGCCAGTATGAGACCTTCTACTGAAGCTTTCTTT. Its protein product is CASMRPSTEAFF.

Of note for this clone: The junction and the germline gene differ at one end; a read error may be behind it. This chain connects TRBV18 to TRBJ2-7; no clear D. The CDR3 totals 13 residues. Germline V gene lookup returns CDR1 KGHSH and CDR2 LQKENI. CDR3 region: CASSPRNSDEQYF. The CDR3 bases are TGTGCCAGCTCACCCCGTAACTCCGACGAGCAGTACTTC.

V gene TRBV4-2 combines with J gene TRBJ1-2, with 7 bases matching TRBD1. The CDR3 length is 11 residues. The trim removed 6 bases at V and 6 bases at J, leaving 1 base unmatched. Germline CDR1 LGHNA, CDR2 YNFKEQ. The CDR3 sequence is CASRQGNGYTF. Written as DNA, the CDR3 is TGTGCCAGCAGACAGGGGAATGGCTACACCTTC.

Worth noting for this clone: Other nucleotide sequences from this sample produce the same CDR3. The V call is TRBV7-9, the J call TRBJ2-7; D is unclear. This CDR3 is 14 amino acids long. CDR1 is SEHNR and CDR2 is FQNEAQ in the germline V gene (reference sequence). Trimming removed 1 base at V and 0 bases at J, with 7 bases between. CDR3 sequence reads: CASSLVAGSYEQYF. CDR3 coding DNA: TGTGCCAGCAGCTTAGTAGCAGGCTCCTACGAGCAGTACTTC.

The chain couples TRBV7-9 to TRBJ2-7, with a tentative D call TRBD2 (6 bases). CDR1 is SEHNR and CDR2 is FQNEAQ in the germline V gene (reference sequence). V was pared by 5 bases and J by 11 bases, with 16 bases between. The CDR3 is 12 amino acids. The CDR3: CASSPGLAKEYF. CDR3 nucleotides: TGTGCCAGCAGCCCGGGACTGGCCAAGGAGTACTTC.

V usage is TRBV15 and J usage is TRBJ1-1; D is unresolved. The CDR3 runs 14 residues. Germline CDR1 LNHNV, CDR2 YYDKDF (reference sequence). V was clipped by 1 base and J by 1 base, with 7 bases between them. As DNA, the CDR3 is TGTGCCACCAGCAGAGGGAGCAAGAACACTGAAGCTTTCTTT. It is translated as CATSRGSKNTEAFF.

The chain joins TRBV5-6 to TRBJ1-2; D not certain. V lost 3 bases and J lost 3, with 12 bases in between. Germline V lookup: CDR1 SGHDT, CDR2 YYEEEE. The CDR3 loop spans 14 amino acids. The CDR3 here is CASSSLRDHYGYTF. Written as DNA, the CDR3 is TGTGCCAGCAGCTCCTTACGGGATCACTATGGCTACACCTTC.

This clone was seen more than once but under ten times. The rearrangement joins TRBV9 to TRBJ1-2; 9 nucleotides match TRBD1. The germline gives CDR1 SGDLS, CDR2 YYNGEE. The J segment lost 9 bases and the V segment lost 4 bases, leaving 19 bases of the junction unmatched. The length of the CDR3 is 17 residues. For the CDR3, the DNA is TGTGCCAGCAGCCCTTATCGTCCCGGGACAGGGCGCGTGAGCTACACCTTC. It is translated as CASSPYRPGTGRVSYTF.

This chain uses TRBV3-1 (or the pseudogene TRBV3-2) with TRBJ1-2; D ambiguous. Germline-derived CDR1 and CDR2 are LGHDT and YNNKEL (reference sequence). There are 12 residues in the CDR3. V lost 1 base and J lost 6, with 6 bases in between. The CDR3 nucleotides are TGTGCCAGCAGCCAAGGGGCTAATGGCTACACCTTC. It encodes CASSQGANGYTF.

This clone was counted a single time. The chain employs TRBV6-2 or TRBV6-3 and TRBJ2-5; TRBD1 agrees at 8 bases. The V gene's germline CDR1 is MNHEY and CDR2 SVGEGT. The junction had 12 bases not matched to a gene; V was cut back by 6 bases and J by 0 bases. The length of the CDR3 is 17 residues. CDR3 region: CASSPNRGNLYQETQYF. CDR3 nucleotide sequence: TGTGCCAGCAGCCCAAACAGGGGGAACTTGTACCAAGAGACCCAGTACTTC.

The V gene is TRBV7-8, the J gene TRBJ1-1, with D possibly being TRBD1 (5 bases). The V and J ends lost 5 bases and 6 bases respectively, with 13 bases between them. The germline gives CDR1 SGHVS, CDR2 FQNEAQ. The CDR3 runs 13 residues. The CDR3 sequence: CASSRKEGAEAFF. Here the CDR3 DNA reads TGTGCCAGCAGCCGAAAGGAAGGGGCTGAAGCTTTCTTT.

V usage is TRBV20-1 and J usage is TRBJ1-1, with D uncertain. Germline V gene sequence: CDR1 DFQATT, CDR2 SNEGSKA (reference sequence). The V and J ends lost 5 bases and 11 bases respectively, with 12 bases between them. CDR3 length equals 10 residues. CDR3 nucleotide sequence: TGCAGTGCTCCTGACACCGGGGCTTTCTTT. Translation gives CSAPDTGAFF.

The J gene is TRBJ2-2, the V gene TRBV24-1; tentative D call: TRBD1 (5 bases). Germline CDR1 KGHDR, CDR2 SFDVKD. Trimming stripped 9 bases from V and 5 bases from J, with 12 bases between. The CDR3 has 13 residues. The CDR3 is CATRQGTTGELFF. DNA of the CDR3: TGTGCCACCCGCCAGGGAACGACCGGGGAGCTGTTTTTT.

The chain combines TRBV27 with TRBJ2-7, with D possibly matching TRBD1 (5 bases). This CDR3 has 14 residues. V was cut by 5 bases and J by 3 bases, with 14 bases left in between. The germline V gene has CDR1 MNHEY and CDR2 SMNVEV (reference sequence). The CDR3 bases are TGTGCCAGCAGTAAGCAGGGAATTATCTACGAGCAGTACTTC. It encodes CASSKQGIIYEQYF.

The J gene is TRBJ1-5, the V gene TRBV6-1; 8 bases agree with TRBD1. The CDR3 length is 20 residues. Germline-derived CDR1 and CDR2 are MNHNS and SASEGT. The trim removed 1 base at V and 0 bases at J, leaving 14 bases unmatched. CDR3 DNA: TGTGCCAGCAGTGAAGTTCGGACAGGGAGCTCATCCTATAGCAATCAGCCCCAGCATTTT. This translates into CASSEVRTGSSSYSNQPQHF.

This chain joins TRBV12-1 and TRBJ2-3; TRBD1 was called by the table and not checked on the DNA. TRBV12-1 is annotated as a pseudogene. There are 17 residues in the CDR3. CDR3 nucleotides: TGTGCCAGCAGCTTTGGTACAGGACAGGGGAGCACAGATACGCAGTATTTT. Residues: CASSFGTGQGSTDTQYF.

The V call is TRBV30, the J call TRBJ1-1; the D gene is possibly TRBD1 (5 bases). The CDR3 is 13 amino acids. Trimming pared 3 bases from V and 4 bases from J, leaving 12 bases between. Germline V gene sequence: CDR1 GTSNPN, CDR2 SVGIG (reference sequence). The CDR3 nucleotides read TGTGCCTGGAGCCGGGGGGATTTCACTGAAGCTTTCTTT. As protein: CAWSRGDFTEAFF.

The chain employs TRBV5-1 and TRBJ1-1; D ambiguous. CDR1 is SGHRS and CDR2 is YFSETQ in the germline V gene. V lost 0 bases and J 1 base, leaving 7 bases between the germline ends. This CDR3 is built from 14 residues. CDR3 loop: CASSLVSANTEAFF. The CDR3 bases are TGCGCCAGCAGCTTGGTATCGGCGAACACTGAAGCTTTCTTT.

This chain connects TRBV21-1 to TRBJ2-7; the table assigns TRBD1, which was not confirmed against the DNA. TRBV21-1 is a documented pseudogene. The CDR3 length is 15 residues. DNA of the CDR3: TGTGCCAGCAGACAAACCGGGACACCAGACTACGAGCAGTACTTC. It yields the protein CASRQTGTPDYEQYF.

The rearrangement links TRBV7-2 to TRBJ2-7; 9 bases map to TRBD2. Germline-derived CDR1 and CDR2 are SGHTA and FQGNSA. The CDR3 runs 14 residues. With 4 bases clipped from V and 2 bases from J, the junction kept 3 bases outside the gene matches. Here the CDR3 DNA reads TGTGCCAGCAGCTGGAAGCGGGGGGCCTACGAGCAGTACTTC. Translating gives CASSWKRGAYEQYF.

The J gene is TRBJ1-5, the V gene TRBV28, with D tentatively TRBD1 (6 bases). The CDR3 runs 12 residues. From germline, CDR1 is MDHEN and CDR2 SYDVKM. The V gene lost 10 bases and the J gene lost 5 bases, with 12 bases spanning the gap. The DNA of the CDR3 is TGTGCCACCTCCGGGGGCGATCAGCCCCAGCATTTT. This translates into CATSGGDQPQHF.

A few counts support this clone. The chain is built from TRBV19 and TRBJ1-2; 9 bases fit TRBD1. V lost 1 base to trimming and J lost 6 bases; unmatched junction nucleotides: 9. Germline CDR1 reads LNHDA; CDR2 reads SQIVND (reference sequence). There are 16 residues in the CDR3. In DNA form, the CDR3 reads TGTGCCAGTAGTATAGCTCTGGGACAGGGAGCGAATGGCTACACCTTC. Translated: CASSIALGQGANGYTF.

The rearrangement uses TRBV27 and TRBJ2-5, with D possibly matching TRBD1 (5 bases). Germline values: CDR1 MNHEY, CDR2 SMNVEV (reference sequence). The CDR3 is 14 residues long. V was cut by 5 bases and J by 5 bases, with 15 bases left in between. CDR3: CASSGVGVGETQYF. The CDR3 bases are TGTGCCAGCAGTGGAGTAGGGGTGGGGGAGACCCAGTACTTC.

The chain recombines TRBV5-6 with TRBJ1-1; 8 bases are a match to TRBD1. Germline V gene sequence: CDR1 SGHDT, CDR2 YYEEEE. The CDR3 runs to 16 residues. Trimming cost V 1 base and J 1 base; bases outside gene matches: 6. CDR3 sequence reads: CASSLIETGANTEAFF. CDR3 sequence (DNA): TGTGCCAGCAGCTTGATTGAGACAGGGGCGAACACTGAAGCTTTCTTT.

The J gene is TRBJ2-1, the V gene TRBV7-2, with 9 nucleotides matching TRBD1. Germline-derived CDR1 and CDR2 are SGHTA and FQGNSA. The CDR3 sequence is 15 residues long. V was pared by 3 bases and J by 4 bases, with 4 bases of the junction left unmatched. The CDR3 DNA reads as TGTGCCAGCAGCTTCGAGACAGGGGGATACAATGAGCAGTTCTTC. Protein sequence: CASSFETGGYNEQFF. The full variable domain, rest sourced from reference TRBV7-2 and TRBJ2-1, is GAGVSQSPSNKVTEKGKDVELRCDPISGHTALYWYRQSLGQGLEFLIYFQGNSAPDKSGLPSDRFSAERTGGSVSTLTIQRTQQEDSAVYLCASSFETGGYNEQFFGPGTRLTVL.

The chain employs TRBV27 and TRBJ2-7, with 8 bases fitting TRBD1. The CDR3 is 13 residues long. V lost 4 bases and J lost 5; bases outside the gene matches: 4. CDR1 is MNHEY and CDR2 is SMNVEV in the germline V gene (reference sequence). The CDR3 DNA is TGTGCCAGCAGTTATCGGACAGGGAACGAGCAGTACTTC. The encoded protein is CASSYRTGNEQYF.

The chain recombines TRBV9 with TRBJ1-6, with D possibly TRBD1 on 6 matching bases. The germline V gene encodes CDR1 SGDLS and CDR2 YYNGEE. Trimming cost V 5 bases and J 0 bases, with 12 bases left between them. The CDR3 loop spans 16 amino acids. CDR3 loop: CASSLRGDSYNSPLHF. In DNA form, the CDR3 reads TGTGCCAGCAGTTTAAGGGGGGACTCCTATAATTCACCCCTCCACTTT.

In DNA, the CDR3 is TGTGCCAGCAGCCAAGTCGGACAGGGGCCCACCGATGAGCAGTTCTTC. Encoded protein: CASSQVGQGPTDEQFF. The genes are TRBV14 and TRBJ2-1; 9 bases align to TRBD1. CDR1 SGHDN and CDR2 FVKESK come from the germline V gene. The V gene end was trimmed by 1 base and the J gene end by 8 bases; junction bases not matched to a gene: 9. The CDR3 covers 16 residues.